The source of this T cell receptor beta chain is a study of regulatory T cells in long-lasting Graves disease. Time point here: newly diagnosed GD, antithyroid drugs for less than 3 months. From RNA extracted from PBMCs, the TCR library was made. Arm-PCR with iRepertoire HTBI primers amplified the CDR3 regions for these TCR beta libraries. TCRdb passed the multiplex PCR reads through MiXCR, listing each CDR3 protein once. The sample yields roughly 320,000 distinct CDR3 sequences, 16% seen once. This sample also belongs to another study, concerning T cells in Graves' hyperthyroidism and ophthalmopathy.

This clonotype was obtained from a man aged 40-49 years with Graves disease. Here the sequenced sample was peripheral blood mononuclear cells (PBMCs), taken at new diagnosis, from a patient treated with antithyroid drugs.

CDR3 sequence: CAWSRLAGLTDTQYF. The CDR3 coding sequence is TGTGCCTGGAGTCGACTAGCGGGCCTCACAGATACGCAGTATTTT. J is TRBJ2-3 and V is TRBV30; 10 positions match TRBD2. CDR1 and CDR2 (germline): GTSNPN, SVGIG (reference sequence). CDR3 length: 15 residues. V lost 2 bases to trimming and J lost 2 bases; unmatched junction nucleotides: 4.